This record concerns one T cell receptor (beta chain) sequence. The sample is drawn from a study of blood T cells in healthy people across ages. This CDR3 contains 12 residues. Germline loops: CDR1 SNHLY, CDR2 FYNNEI. Trimming removed 6 bases from V and 4 bases from J, with 9 bases in between. A sample-barcoded 5' primer and a J-beta primer mix were used in a second PCR of roughly 6 to 11 cycles. MiXCR, run by TCRdb on the 5' RACE reads, gives a single entry per CDR3 protein. This repertoire shows about 1.4 million distinct CDR3 sequences, approximately 60% found once; its top ten account for over 5.5%.

Sequencing was performed on blood. The receptor comes from a man aged 18-30 years in good health. This chain connects TRBV2 to TRBJ1-1; possible D gene TRBD1, 5 bases. The CDR3 nucleotides are TGTGCCAGCAGATCCCAGGGCACTGAAGCTTTCTTT. This translates into CASRSQGTEAFF.